The 4 T cell receptor beta chains given below trace back to one sample, sequenced in a study of human T cells and chemical hapten exposure. Documented time point: patch test 2, 6 weeks after DPC sensitization. The treatment denotes: therapeutic diphenylcyclopropenone sensitization with weekly scalp DPC. TCRdb re-analysed the RACE reads in MiXCR, keeping a single row per CDR3 protein. Of about 78,000 distinct CDR3 sequences in the sample, 8.5% were seen once. The sequenced sample was whole blood, obtained in connection with sensitization to the hapten diphenylcyclopropenone (DPC). Source of these receptors: a woman between 50 and 59 years old with alopecia areata. Some clones in this sample may be carry-over from other donors' samples.

In this sample, this clonotype turned up many times. CDR3 DNA sequence: TGCGCCAGCAGCCAGGGAGACAGGGACTACAATGAGCAGTTCTTC. This codes for CASSQGDRDYNEQFF. The chain employs TRBV4-1 and TRBJ2-1; 7 nucleotides line up with TRBD1. The CDR3 runs 15 residues. V lost 3 bases and J lost 3; bases outside the gene matches: 5. CDR1 MGHRA and CDR2 YSYEKL come from the germline V gene.

This clonotype was recorded a few times. The J gene is TRBJ1-2, the V gene TRBV28, with D possibly matching TRBD1 (5 bases). V dropped 4 bases and J dropped 6 bases, with 15 bases sitting between them. The CDR3 runs to 14 residues. Germline V gives CDR1 MDHEN, CDR2 SYDVKM. This CDR3 reads CASSYGGKAHGYTF. The DNA of the CDR3 is TGTGCCAGCAGTTACGGGGGAAAGGCACATGGCTACACCTTC.

This clonotype was observed at least ten times. The chain combines TRBV2 with TRBJ1-4; D gene ambiguous. The ends were cut back, 8 bases at V and 6 bases at J, with 16 bases in the middle. Germline-derived CDR1 and CDR2 are SNHLY and FYNNEI. The length of the CDR3 is 14 residues. CDR3 DNA sequence: TGTGCCAGCTTTGGACCGGCCGCAGATGAAAAACTGTTTTTT. Encoded protein: CASFGPAADEKLFF.

The sample holds many counts of this clonotype. This chain joins TRBV29-1 and TRBJ1-1; 12 bases line up with TRBD1. The CDR3 is 14 residues long. Germline CDR1 SQVTM, CDR2 ANQGSEA. Unmatched junction bases numbered 9, after V lost 7 bases and J lost 6 bases. CDR3 sequence reads: CSGRDRGQWAEAFF. Here the CDR3 DNA reads TGCAGCGGCCGGGACAGGGGGCAATGGGCTGAAGCTTTCTTT.